The source of this TCR beta chain is a study of radiotherapy plus CTLA-4 blockade in lung cancer (dated by TCRdb to 2016 to 2019). About the full investigation: Objective responses were observed in 18% of enrolled patients, and disease control was achieved in 31%. Study-wide conclusions, independent of this receptor: The strongest predictors of response were reported to be early dynamic shifts in blood T cell clones along with a rise in serum interferon-beta following radiation. After treatment with radiotherapy and ipilimumab, TCR clones that originated in tumors expanded in peripheral blood.

In this study, focal radiation therapy paired with CTLA-4 blockade (ipilimumab) was tested in patients who had chemo-refractory metastatic non-small-cell lung cancer. Turning to this clone: No cognate antigen has been identified for it. The input lacks base qualities; no much larger clone sits a single base away.

Library construction relied on the immunoSEQ multiplex PCR assay. This is the immuneACCESS table as TCRdb keeps it, with only in-frame sequences that have V and J called. A part of the clones is gone; compared with another copy, unresolved V genes explain less than half, and the rest is unexplained. The sample table lists about 77,000 clones, over 65% of them with a count of one. Of the sample, 9.9% is held by the ten largest clones. CDR1 and CDR2 are read off the germline V gene as SGHTA and FQGTGA. From the cysteine through the phenylalanine, the CDR3 covers 15 amino acids. CDR3 DNA is the only sequence kept; it has 45 bases, read in frame from the first base. V drops 3 bases and J drops 4 bases, leaving 15 bases in between.

This sequence was found in a human donor with non-small cell lung cancer whose response to radiotherapy plus ipilimumab could not be evaluated. The chain was built from TRBV7-3 and TRBJ2-5; the D gene is perhaps TRBD2, from 6 matching bases. The sample here was peripheral blood, taken from a patient treated with radiotherapy plus ipilimumab. In nucleotide form, the sequence is TGTGCCAGCAGCTTTTCCGGGAGAGAGGTAGAGACCCAGTACTTC. Translation gives CASSFSGREVETQYF.